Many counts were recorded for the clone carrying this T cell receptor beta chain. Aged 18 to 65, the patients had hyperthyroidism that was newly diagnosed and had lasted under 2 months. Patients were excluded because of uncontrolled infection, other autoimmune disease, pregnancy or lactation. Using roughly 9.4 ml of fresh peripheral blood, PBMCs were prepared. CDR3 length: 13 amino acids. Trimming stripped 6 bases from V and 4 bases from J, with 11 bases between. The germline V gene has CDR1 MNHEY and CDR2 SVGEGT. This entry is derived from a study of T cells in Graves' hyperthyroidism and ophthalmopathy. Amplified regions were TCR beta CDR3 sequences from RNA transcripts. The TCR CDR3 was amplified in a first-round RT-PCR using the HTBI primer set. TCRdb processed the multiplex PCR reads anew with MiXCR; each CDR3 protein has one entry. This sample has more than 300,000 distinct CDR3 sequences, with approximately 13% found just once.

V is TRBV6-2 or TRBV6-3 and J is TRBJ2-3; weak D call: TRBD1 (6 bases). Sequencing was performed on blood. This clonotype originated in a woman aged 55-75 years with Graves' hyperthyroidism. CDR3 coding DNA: TGTGCCAGCAGGCCCAGGGGCGCAGATACGCAGTATTTT. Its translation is CASRPRGADTQYF.